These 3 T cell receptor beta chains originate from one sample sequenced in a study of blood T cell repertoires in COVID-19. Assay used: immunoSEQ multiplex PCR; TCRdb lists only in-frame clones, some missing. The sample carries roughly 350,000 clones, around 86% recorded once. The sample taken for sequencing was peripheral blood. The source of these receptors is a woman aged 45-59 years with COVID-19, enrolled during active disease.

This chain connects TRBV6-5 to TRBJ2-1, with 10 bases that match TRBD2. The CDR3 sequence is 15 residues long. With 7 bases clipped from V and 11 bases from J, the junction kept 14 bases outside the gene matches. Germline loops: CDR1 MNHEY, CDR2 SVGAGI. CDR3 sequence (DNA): TGTGCCAGCATCCTAGATGGTCGAGCGGGAGGGAAGCAGTTCTTC. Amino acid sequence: CASILDGRAGGKQFF.

The CDR3 is CASREAGTGSPTDTQYF. DNA of the CDR3: TGTGCCAGCAGGGAGGCGGGAACGGGGTCCCCCACAGATACGCAGTATTTT. The chain joins TRBV7-8 to TRBJ2-3; D may be TRBD2 (6 bases). In germline, CDR1 is SGHVS, CDR2 FQNEAQ. This CDR3 comprises 17 residues. V lost 6 bases and J lost 2, with 21 bases in between. The full variable domain, its missing parts supplied by reference TRBV7-8 and TRBJ2-3, is GAGVSQSPRYKVAKRGQDVALRCDPISGHVSLFWYQQALGQGPEFLTYFQNEAQLDKSGLPSDRFFAERPEGSVSTLKIQRTQQEDSAVYLCASREAGTGSPTDTQYFGPGTRLTVL.

The CDR3 protein is CASSYSQGAPGGYTF. The CDR3 nucleotides read TGTGCCAGCAGTTACTCGCAGGGGGCTCCCGGTGGCTACACCTTC. The chain uses TRBV6-5 and TRBJ1-2; 8 bases are shared with TRBD1. V dropped 0 bases and J dropped 7; count of bases not matched to a gene: 7. This CDR3 spans 15 amino acids. CDR1 and CDR2 (germline): MNHEY, SVGAGI.